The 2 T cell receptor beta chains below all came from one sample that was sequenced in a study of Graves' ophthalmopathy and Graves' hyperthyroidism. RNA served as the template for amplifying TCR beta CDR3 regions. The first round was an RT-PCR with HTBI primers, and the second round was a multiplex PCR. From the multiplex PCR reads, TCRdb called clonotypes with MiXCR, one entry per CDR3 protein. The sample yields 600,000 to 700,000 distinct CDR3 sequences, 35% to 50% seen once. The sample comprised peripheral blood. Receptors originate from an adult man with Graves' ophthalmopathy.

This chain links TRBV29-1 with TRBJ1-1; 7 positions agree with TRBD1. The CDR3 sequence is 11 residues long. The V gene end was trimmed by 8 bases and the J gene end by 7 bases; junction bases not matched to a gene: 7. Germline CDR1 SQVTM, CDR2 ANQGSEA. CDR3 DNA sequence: TGCAGCCTTGGGACAGACCTTGAAGCTTTCTTT. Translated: CSLGTDLEAFF.

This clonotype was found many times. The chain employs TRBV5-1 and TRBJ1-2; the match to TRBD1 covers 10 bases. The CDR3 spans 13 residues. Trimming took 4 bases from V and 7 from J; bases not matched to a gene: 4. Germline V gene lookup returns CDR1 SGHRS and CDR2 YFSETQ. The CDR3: CASSEGQGFGYTF. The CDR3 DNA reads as TGCGCCAGCAGCGAGGGACAGGGGTTTGGCTACACCTTC.